Shown below are 14 T cell receptor beta chains from a single sample sequenced in a study of shared clonotypes between healthy human individuals. Method: immunoSEQ multiplex PCR; TCRdb's copy keeps in-frame clones and lacks some. The sample lists about 2.1 million clones, about 94% occurring once. Terminally differentiated effector memory CD45RA+ cells were excluded by CCR7 positive selection of CD45RO-negative cells. Material: naive CD8+ T cells from PBMCs. These receptors came from a man younger than 35 in good health. Some clones in this sample may be carry-over from other donors' samples.

This sequence joins TRBV30 and TRBJ2-7; 9 nucleotides agree with TRBD1. After removal of 5 bases from V and 3 bases from J, the junction contained 2 bases not matched to a gene. The CDR3 length is 12 residues. CDR1 is GTSNPN, CDR2 SVGIG, per germline (reference sequence). This chain's CDR3 is CAWGTGSYEQYF. The CDR3 coding sequence is TGTGCCTGGGGGACAGGGAGCTACGAGCAGTACTTC.

The chain recombines TRBV28 with TRBJ2-7; no firm D call. Looked up from germline, CDR1 is MDHEN and CDR2 is SYDVKM. The CDR3 is made up of 14 amino acids. V lost 6 bases and J lost 2, with 14 bases in between. CDR3 nucleotides: TGTGCCAGCAGCCCCACGACACCTGCCTACGAGCAGTACTTC. Protein product: CASSPTTPAYEQYF.

The chain is built from TRBV7-9 and TRBJ1-2; no reliable D call. CDR1 and CDR2 from the germline V gene are SEHNR and FQNEAQ (reference sequence). V was trimmed by 1 base and J by 4 bases, leaving 7 bases between them. CDR3 length equals 13 residues. CDR3: CASSLGVIYGYTF. CDR3 sequence (DNA): TGTGCCAGCAGCTTAGGTGTCATCTATGGCTACACCTTC. Combining the CDR3 with reference TRBV7-9 and TRBJ1-2 gives the whole variable domain DTGVSQNPRHKITKRGQNVTFRCDPISEHNRLYWYRQTLGQGPEFLTYFQNEAQLEKSRLLSDRFSAERPKGSFSTLEIQRTEQGDSAMYLCASSLGVIYGYTFGSGTRLTVV.

The chain employs TRBV5-1 and TRBJ2-3; D is uncertain. Trimming cost V 0 bases and J 2 bases, with 4 bases left between them. The germline gives CDR1 SGHRS, CDR2 YFSETQ. This CDR3 is built from 13 residues. The CDR3 DNA is TGCGCCAGCAGCTTGGGTTTCACAGATACGCAGTATTTT. This gives the protein CASSLGFTDTQYF. Supplemented by reference TRBV5-1 and TRBJ2-3, the full variable domain reads KAGVTQTPRYLIKTRGQQVTLSCSPISGHRSVSWYQQTPGQGLQFLFEYFSETQRNKGNFPGRFSGRQFSNSRSEMNVSTLELGDSALYLCASSLGFTDTQYFGPGTRLTVL.

This clone appeared a few times. Written as DNA, the CDR3 is TGTGCCAGCAGCTTTACAGAGAACACTGAAGCTTTCTTT. Translating it yields CASSFTENTEAFF. This chain joins TRBV5-5 and TRBJ1-1, with D hard to call. CDR3 length equals 13 residues. CDR1 is SGHKS and CDR2 is YYEKEE in the germline V gene (reference sequence). Trimming removed 2 bases at V and 1 base at J, with 6 bases between.

The chain is built from TRBV27 and TRBJ2-1, with D perhaps matching TRBD1 or TRBD2 (6 bases each). The CDR3 length is 16 residues. Between the trimmed V and J ends, which lost 5 bases and 7 bases, there was a span of 21 bases. Germline V gene sequence: CDR1 MNHEY, CDR2 SMNVEV (reference sequence). The chain's CDR3 is CASSPPLGGLINEQFF. CDR3 DNA: TGTGCCAGCAGTCCCCCTCTGGGGGGCTTAATTAATGAGCAGTTCTTC.

This chain uses TRBV19 with TRBJ1-4; TRBD1 agrees at 8 bases. Germline V lookup: CDR1 LNHDA, CDR2 SQIVND (reference sequence). This CDR3 region has 12 residues. Trimming removed 7 bases from V and 8 bases from J; junction bases left unmatched: 3. CDR3 amino acids: CASIGTGEKLFF. The DNA for the CDR3 is TGTGCCAGTATTGGGACAGGCGAAAAACTGTTTTTT.

V usage is TRBV5-6 and J usage is TRBJ2-5, with D possibly being TRBD1 (7 bases). CDR3 size: 13 residues. V lost 7 bases, J lost 5 bases, and 15 bases lay in between. CDR1 is SGHDT, CDR2 YYEEEE, per germline. CDR3 sequence (DNA): TGTGCCAGCGGAGAGGGGGCGGGGGAGACCCAGTACTTC. The encoded protein is CASGEGAGETQYF. The whole variable domain, remainder taken from reference TRBV5-6 and TRBJ2-5, is DAGVTQSPTHLIKTRGQQVTLRCSPKSGHDTVSWYQQALGQGPQFIFQYYEEEERQRGNFPDRFSGHQFPNYSSELNVNALLLGDSALYLCASGEGAGETQYFGPGTRLLVL.

This clone was seen a few times. V usage is TRBV7-9 and J usage is TRBJ1-2, with unresolved D. Germline CDR1 reads SEHNR; CDR2 reads FQNEAQ (reference sequence). V lost 4 bases to trimming and J lost 4 bases, with 13 bases between them. CDR3 length equals 14 residues. The CDR3 here is CASSWREDPYGYTF. In nucleotides, the CDR3 is TGTGCCAGCAGCTGGCGGGAAGACCCCTATGGCTACACCTTC.

The chain couples TRBV6-1 to TRBJ2-5, with D possibly matching TRBD1 (6 bases). V gave up 3 bases and J gave up 3 bases, with 23 bases separating them. Germline V gives CDR1 MNHNS, CDR2 SASEGT. This CDR3 spans 18 amino acids. The CDR3 nucleotides read TGTGCCAGCAGTGATGGTGGGGAAACAGGGCGTGTAGAAGAGACCCAGTACTTC. Amino acid sequence: CASSDGGETGRVEETQYF.

This clone was detected only once. J is TRBJ2-5 and V is TRBV11-2; D is possibly TRBD2 (6 bases). Trimming removed 3 bases at V and 0 bases at J, with 17 bases between. Germline CDR1 and CDR2: SGHAT and FQNNGV. The CDR3 extends over 17 amino acids. As DNA, the CDR3 is TGTGCCAGCAGCTTCGCGGGATGGGCGGGGTACCAAGAGACCCAGTACTTC. Protein: CASSFAGWAGYQETQYF.

The chain links TRBV28 to TRBJ2-1; D uncertain. Germline V gene data show CDR1 as MDHEN and CDR2 as SYDVKM. The CDR3 spans 11 residues. V lost 5 bases, J lost 12 bases, and 11 bases lay in between. CDR3 protein: CASSKNVGQFF. The DNA of the CDR3 is TGTGCCAGCAGTAAAAACGTGGGGCAGTTCTTC.

V is TRBV5-1 and J is TRBJ2-7; TRBD1 aligns across 8 bases. This CDR3 is 14 amino acids long. The V segment lost 0 bases and the J segment 6 bases; nucleotides outside the gene matches: 5. Per the germline V gene, CDR1 is SGHRS and CDR2 is YFSETQ. The CDR3 DNA reads as TGCGCCAGCAGCTTGGGCCAGGGGGCGTTCGAGCAGTACTTC. Its translation: CASSLGQGAFEQYF.

The V and J genes are TRBV27 and TRBJ1-2, with TRBD1 identical over 8 bases. Per the germline V gene, CDR1 is MNHEY and CDR2 is SMNVEV (reference sequence). The CDR3 covers 16 residues. Trimming at V came to 5 bases and at J to 5 bases, leaving 13 bases not matched to a gene. The CDR3 nucleotides read TGTGCCAGCAGTCCGCCGGGAGGGCAGGGGGCGTATGGCTACACCTTC. Its translation: CASSPPGGQGAYGYTF.